A selection of T cell receptor beta chains follows, all from one sample in a study of shared clonotypes between healthy human individuals. Profiled with immunoSEQ multiplex PCR; TCRdb holds only in-frame clones, not every one. Seen here are 900,000 to 1,200,000 clones, approximately 80% observed once, and the top ten hold under 0.8%. The sample comprised memory CD4+ T cells from PBMCs. These receptors originate from a man in his late teens or twenties in good health. Some clones in this sample may be carry-over from other donors' samples. Both conserved end residues are part of each CDR3.

>TRBV6-5|TRBJ1-3
CASSERGILGNTIYF
>TRBV19|TRBJ1-2
CASSMSQVYGYTF
>TRBV15|TRBJ2-3
CATSRGQGASPDTQYF
>TRBV18|TRBJ2-2
CASSPWTSGNTGELFF
>TRBV2|TRBJ2-1
CASTQGPNNEQFF
>TRBV9|TRBJ2-1
CASSVAISDHNEQFF
>TRBV7-6|TRBJ2-5
CASSLSGREGTQYF
>TRBV4-3|TRBJ2-6
CASSPQGSGANVLTF
>TRBV12-2|-
CASRKTRDTHYEQYF
>TRBV19|TRBJ1-2
CASSTTPDRAGNGYTF
>TRBV9|TRBJ1-5
CASSVEGGPQPQHF
>TRBV29-1|TRBJ2-3
CSVGEGATDTQYF
>TRBV23-1|TRBJ2-7
CASSQSWQGDYEQYF
>TRBV2|TRBJ2-3
CASSEDRQETDTQYF
>TRBV28|TRBJ1-2
CASSFGNPTIYGYTF
>TRBV4-2|TRBJ2-7
CASSRRGGRVYEQYF
>TRBV29-1|TRBJ2-7
CSAVGLTNYEQYF
>TRBV14|TRBJ2-7
CASSPTGGQVYEQYF
>TRBV2|TRBJ1-5
CASNLDSGGNQPQHF
>TRBV4-3|TRBJ2-7
CASSQGAAHPSNEQYF
>TRBV7-9|TRBJ1-3
CASSLSSGNTIYF
>TRBV5-1|TRBJ1-2
CASSANYGYTF